Each of the 2 T cell receptor beta chains below was sequenced from the same sample in a study of T cell repertoires in cytomegalovirus infection. TCRdb passed the reads through MiXCR, listing each CDR3 protein once. The table lists 100,000 or so distinct CDR3 sequences, about 40% of them singletons. No antigen has been identified for these receptors. The sample was CD8+ T cells from cultured PBMCs, taken from culture after CMV antigen stimulation. All receptors derive from a human donor in good health (CMV status not recorded). Some clones in this sample may be carry-over from other donors' samples.

J is TRBJ2-3 and V is TRBV2, with 10 positions matching TRBD2. After removal of 6 bases from V and 6 bases from J, the junction contained 6 bases not matched to a gene. CDR1 and CDR2 (germline): SNHLY, FYNNEI. The CDR3 covers 14 residues. The CDR3 is CASRDQLAGDTQYF. In nucleotides, the CDR3 is TGTGCCAGCAGGGACCAACTAGCGGGGGATACGCAGTATTTT.

This chain links TRBV5-4 with TRBJ2-3; tentative D call: TRBD1 (7 bases). Germline lookup yields CDR1 SGHNT and CDR2 YYREEE (reference sequence). The CDR3 runs to 15 residues. Trimming pared 0 bases from V and 5 bases from J, leaving 13 bases between. The CDR3 coding sequence is TGTGCCAGCAGCTTGGGCAGGGGGGCCGTAGATACGCAGTATTTT. The encoded protein is CASSLGRGAVDTQYF. Filled out from reference TRBV5-4 and TRBJ2-3, the complete variable domain reads ETGVTQSPTHLIKTRGQQVTLRCSSQSGHNTVSWYQQALGQGPQFIFQYYREEENGRGNFPPRFSGLQFPNYSSELNVNALELDDSALYLCASSLGRGAVDTQYFGPGTRLTVL.